Following are 29 T cell receptor beta chains from one sample sequenced in a study of somatic mutations in cytotoxic T cells in rheumatoid arthritis. Generated by immunoSEQ multiplex PCR, the TCRdb table keeps only in-frame clones and is missing some. The table records about 15,000 clones, around nine tenths of them present only once. Sequencing was carried out using CD4+ T cells sorted from blood. These receptors originate from a man in his 70s with rheumatoid arthritis.

V is TRBV5-1 and J is TRBJ2-2, with 12 nucleotides matching TRBD1. Trimming took 0 bases from V and 5 from J; bases not matched to a gene: 8. Germline assignment: CDR1 SGHRS and CDR2 YFSETQ. The CDR3 totals 18 residues. The DNA of the CDR3 is TGCGCCAGCAGCTTGGTGGGACAGGGGGCTAGTTGGACCGGGGAGCTGTTTTTT. Translating it yields CASSLVGQGASWTGELFF.

This chain joins TRBV2 and TRBJ1-5; D is possibly TRBD1 (5 bases). CDR1 and CDR2 from the germline V gene are SNHLY and FYNNEI. With 6 bases removed from V and 5 bases from J, the gap between germline ends came to 11 bases. This CDR3 spans 13 amino acids. Written as DNA, the CDR3 is TGTGCCAGCAGGCAGGGAGGGGATCAGCCCCAGCATTTT. Amino acid sequence: CASRQGGDQPQHF.

V usage is TRBV20-1 and J usage is TRBJ2-1, with TRBD2 matching over 8 bases. Per the germline V gene, CDR1 is DFQATT and CDR2 is SNEGSKA (reference sequence). This CDR3 spans 11 amino acids. V gave up 6 bases and J gave up 14 bases; unmatched junction bases: 9. CDR3: CSAAKAGVEFF. CDR3 DNA: TGCAGTGCCGCGAAAGCGGGGGTTGAGTTCTTC.

The sample holds a few counts of this clone. This chain links TRBV20-1 with TRBJ1-1; D remains unclear. This CDR3 has 11 residues. V was pared by 3 bases and J by 4 bases, with 6 bases between. The germline V gene has CDR1 DFQATT and CDR2 SNEGSKA (reference sequence). The CDR3: CSASRSTEAFF. The CDR3 region has the DNA TGCAGTGCTAGTCGGAGCACTGAAGCTTTCTTT.

The CDR3 nucleotides read TGTGCCAGCAGCTTACGACAGGGGGGATTCGAGCAGTACTTC. This translates into CASSLRQGGFEQYF. The chain has TRBV7-9 and TRBJ2-7; 9 bases align to TRBD1. V was clipped by 2 bases and J by 6 bases; unmatched bases: 5. CDR1 and CDR2 from the germline V gene are SEHNR and FQNEAQ (reference sequence). The CDR3 totals 14 residues.

This chain links TRBV13 with TRBJ2-7, with a possible D match to TRBD2 (5 bases). V was pared by 5 bases and J by 3 bases, with 17 bases between. Germline V gene sequence: CDR1 PRHDT, CDR2 FYEKMQ (reference sequence). The CDR3 runs to 15 residues. CDR3 nucleotides: TGTGCCAGCAGCCGAAGGGAAAGCGGTGACTACGAGCAGTACTTC. Amino acids: CASSRRESGDYEQYF.

The V and J genes are TRBV6-1 and TRBJ2-7, with 8 bases aligning to TRBD2. The germline CDR1 and CDR2 sequences are MNHNS and SASEGT. The ends lost 6 bases at V and 1 base at J; junction bases unmatched: 8. The CDR3 has 15 amino acids. This CDR3 is CASRAGAGGSYEQYF. For the CDR3, the DNA is TGTGCCAGCAGAGCTGGGGCGGGAGGTTCCTACGAGCAGTACTTC.

This clone has a single count. The genes are TRBV27 and TRBJ2-5, with 8 bases identical to TRBD1. The DNA end favors TRBJ2-7, so the J call may be wrong. The CDR3 runs 14 residues. Germline-derived CDR1 and CDR2 are MNHEY and SMNVEV (reference sequence). The CDR3 is CASRRTGTLYEQYF. CDR3 in DNA: TGTGCCAGCAGGAGGACAGGGACCCTCTACGAGCAGTACTTC.

The gene calls are TRBV10-1 and TRBJ2-7, with a possible D match to TRBD2 (5 bases). The CDR3 runs to 12 residues. Germline values: CDR1 WNHNN, CDR2 SYGVQD (reference sequence). The V and J ends lost 6 bases and 5 bases respectively, with 11 bases between them. CDR3 amino acids: CASSPPSNEQYF. Written as DNA, the CDR3 is TGCGCCAGCAGCCCCCCTAGCAACGAGCAGTACTTC.

This clone was seen once. The chain carries TRBV14 and TRBJ2-1, with 8 bases aligning to TRBD1. Germline lookup yields CDR1 SGHDN and CDR2 FVKESK. The CDR3 is 14 amino acids. With 3 bases clipped from V and 12 bases from J, the junction kept 10 bases outside the gene matches. This chain's CDR3 is CASSQQDGTGWQFF. The CDR3 DNA reads as TGTGCCAGCAGCCAGCAGGACGGGACAGGTTGGCAGTTCTTC. The whole variable domain, remainder taken from reference TRBV14 and TRBJ2-1, is EAGVTQFPSHSVIEKGQTVTLRCDPISGHDNLYWYRRVMGKEIKFLLHFVKESKQDESGMPNNRFLAERTGGTYSTLKVQPAELEDSGVYFCASSQQDGTGWQFFGPGTRLTVL.

The chain employs TRBV10-2 and TRBJ2-3; 9 positions agree with TRBD2. This CDR3 has 17 amino acids. Germline V gene lookup returns CDR1 WSHSY and CDR2 SAAADI. The trim removed 4 bases at V and 0 bases at J, leaving 8 bases unmatched. CDR3 sequence (DNA): TGCGCCAGCAGTGGGGGTAGCGGGGGACCCAGCACAGATACGCAGTATTTT. Translating it yields CASSGGSGGPSTDTQYF.

The chain uses TRBV5-4 and TRBJ2-2; a possible D gene is TRBD2 (7 bases). The CDR3 runs to 16 residues. Germline CDR1 SGHNT, CDR2 YYREEE (reference sequence). Between the trimmed V and J ends, which lost 2 bases and 1 base, there was a span of 12 bases. The CDR3 DNA is TGTGCCAGCAGCTTCGGGGGGCAGGGGAACACCGGGGAGCTGTTTTTT. This gives the protein CASSFGGQGNTGELFF.

The V call is TRBV19, the J call TRBJ2-1; perhaps TRBD2 as D (7 bases). Germline V gene sequence: CDR1 LNHDA, CDR2 SQIVND (reference sequence). Deletions cut 11 bases from V and 9 bases from J, with 29 bases between. This CDR3 has 16 amino acids. In DNA, the CDR3 is TGTGCCGGCTCCCCTGGCGCGGGGGCCACCACGGGTGAGCAGTTCTTC. Its protein product is CAGSPGAGATTGEQFF.

This rearrangement joins TRBV19 to TRBJ2-2; 8 bases are shared with TRBD1. The ends lost 10 bases at V and 5 bases at J; junction bases unmatched: 12. The germline V gene encodes CDR1 LNHDA and CDR2 SQIVND (reference sequence). The CDR3 has 15 amino acids. The CDR3 sequence is CATHRGNRGTGELFF. CDR3 sequence (DNA): TGTGCCACCCACAGGGGAAACAGGGGGACCGGGGAGCTGTTTTTT.

Written as DNA, the CDR3 is TGTGCCATCAGTTCTAGCGACCGTAGCAATGAGCAGTTCTTC. As protein: CAISSSDRSNEQFF. The chain combines TRBV10-3 with TRBJ2-1, with a weak D call TRBD2 (6 bases). Germline loops: CDR1 ENHRY, CDR2 SYGVKD. CDR3 length: 14 residues. V was shortened by 5 bases and J by 6 bases, with 14 bases between the two germline ends.

Concerning this clone: Germline and junction disagree at one end, which may indicate a read error. V gene TRBV6-1 combines with J gene TRBJ2-1; tentatively, D is TRBD2 (5 bases). The germline CDR1 and CDR2 sequences are MNHNS and SASEGT. This CDR3 region has 15 residues. CDR3 bases: TGTGTCAGCAGTGCTCGCGGTAGCGTTTACAATGAGCAGTTCTTC. It codes for CVSSARGSVYNEQFF.

This chain uses TRBV6-5 with TRBJ2-7, with D possibly matching TRBD1 (6 bases). Germline assignment: CDR1 MNHEY and CDR2 SVGAGI. V lost 2 bases and J lost 4, with 15 bases in between. The CDR3 loop spans 15 amino acids. The CDR3 DNA follows: TGTGCCAGCAGTTACAGTACAGGGACGAGGTACGAGCAGTACTTC. Protein: CASSYSTGTRYEQYF.

V gene TRBV5-1 combines with J gene TRBJ2-2; D is uncertain. V dropped 0 bases and J dropped 0 bases, with 6 bases sitting between them. The CDR3 is 15 amino acids. CDR1 is SGHRS and CDR2 is YFSETQ in the germline V gene. The CDR3 DNA reads TGCGCCAGCAGCTTGGGGCCACCGAACACCGGGGAGCTGTTTTTT. This gives the protein CASSLGPPNTGELFF.

The rearrangement uses TRBV6-5 and TRBJ1-3, with D hard to call. With 6 bases removed from V and 0 bases from J, the gap between germline ends came to 12 bases. The CDR3 spans 15 residues. Germline values: CDR1 MNHEY, CDR2 SVGAGI. CDR3 sequence reads: CASSRLEVSGNTIYF. The DNA of the CDR3 is TGTGCCAGCAGCCGCTTGGAGGTCTCTGGAAACACCATATATTTT.

The J gene is TRBJ1-5, the V gene TRBV6-1; 8 bases agree with TRBD1. This CDR3 comprises 15 residues. Germline V gives CDR1 MNHNS, CDR2 SASEGT. With V trimmed by 6 bases and J by 4 bases, 8 bases remained unmatched. CDR3 sequence: CASSPQTGGNQPQHF. The DNA for the CDR3 is TGTGCCAGCAGCCCCCAAACAGGGGGGAATCAGCCCCAGCATTTT.

The rearrangement joins TRBV5-1 to TRBJ2-6; 9 nucleotides line up with TRBD1. The CDR3 extends over 17 amino acids. V shed 3 bases, J shed 4 bases, and the junction held 8 bases outside the gene matches. Per germline, CDR1 SGHRS and CDR2 YFSETQ. This chain's CDR3 is CASSSGQGDPGANVLTF. CDR3 nucleotide sequence: TGCGCCAGCAGCTCGGGACAGGGAGATCCCGGGGCCAACGTCCTGACTTTC. Supplemented by reference TRBV5-1 and TRBJ2-6, the full variable domain reads KAGVTQTPRYLIKTRGQQVTLSCSPISGHRSVSWYQQTPGQGLQFLFEYFSETQRNKGNFPGRFSGRQFSNSRSEMNVSTLELGDSALYLCASSSGQGDPGANVLTFGAGSRLTVL.

This chain connects TRBV7-2 to TRBJ1-6, with D perhaps matching TRBD1 (6 bases). V was pared by 5 bases and J by 9 bases, with 17 bases between. CDR1 and CDR2 from the germline V gene are SGHTA and FQGNSA. CDR3 length: 15 amino acids. The chain's CDR3 is CASSQTAGVGSPLHF. Written as DNA, the CDR3 is TGTGCCAGCAGCCAGACGGCAGGGGTGGGTTCACCCCTCCACTTT.

The chain recombines TRBV27 with TRBJ2-7; D not resolved. The ends were cut back, 3 bases at V and 1 base at J, with 7 bases in the middle. This CDR3 has 13 amino acids. The germline gives CDR1 MNHEY, CDR2 SMNVEV (reference sequence). CDR3 sequence (DNA): TGTGCCAGCAGTTTCTACCCATCCTACGAGCAGTACTTC. It codes for CASSFYPSYEQYF.

V is TRBV28 and J is TRBJ1-1; 9 nucleotides match TRBD1. V shed 6 bases and J 0 bases; nucleotides not matched to a gene: 2. CDR1 is MDHEN and CDR2 is SYDVKM in the germline V gene. The CDR3 covers 14 residues. The CDR3 protein is CASRGTGMNTEAFF. DNA for the CDR3: TGTGCCAGCAGAGGGACAGGGATGAACACTGAAGCTTTCTTT.

This clone was seen once. The chain couples TRBV2 to TRBJ1-2, with TRBD1 as a possible D gene (6 bases). Germline V CDR1 and CDR2: SNHLY, FYNNEI. The CDR3 consists of 14 residues. V was shortened by 2 bases and J by 4 bases, with 11 bases between the two germline ends. In DNA, the CDR3 is TGTGCCAGCAGTGAATTGGGGACAAGCTATGGCTACACCTTC. This encodes CASSELGTSYGYTF. Full variable domain (missing parts from reference TRBV2 and TRBJ1-2): EPEVTQTPSHQVTQMGQEVILRCVPISNHLYFYWYRQILGQKVEFLVSFYNNEISEKSEIFDDQFSVERPDGSNFTLKIRSTKLEDSAMYFCASSELGTSYGYTFGSGTRLTVV.

The CDR3 region is CASSIGQGQETQYF. The CDR3 coding sequence is TGTGCCAGCAGCATTGGACAGGGGCAAGAGACCCAGTACTTC. The chain couples TRBV7-8 to TRBJ2-5; 9 bases are a match to TRBD1. V was pared by 5 bases and J by 2 bases, with 3 bases of the junction left unmatched. Germline V gene lookup returns CDR1 SGHVS and CDR2 FQNEAQ. The CDR3 has 14 amino acids. Complete variable domain (other parts from reference TRBV7-8 and TRBJ2-5): GAGVSQSPRYKVAKRGQDVALRCDPISGHVSLFWYQQALGQGPEFLTYFQNEAQLDKSGLPSDRFFAERPEGSVSTLKIQRTQQEDSAVYLCASSIGQGQETQYFGPGTRLLVL.

The chain employs TRBV10-3 and TRBJ2-1; 9 bases agree with TRBD2. From germline, CDR1 is ENHRY and CDR2 SYGVKD. Trimming took 10 bases from V and 2 from J; bases not matched to a gene: 6. This CDR3 is 14 amino acids long. CDR3 DNA: TGTGCCAGCTGTAGCGGGGGACCCTACAATGAGCAGTTCTTC. It yields the protein CASCSGGPYNEQFF.

The chain carries TRBV5-1 and TRBJ2-3; TRBD1 agrees at 10 bases. The CDR3 totals 15 residues. V lost 5 bases, J lost 3 bases, and 6 bases stayed unmatched. CDR1 SGHRS and CDR2 YFSETQ come from the germline V gene. The DNA of the CDR3 is TGCGCCAGCAGGGCCGGGACAGGGGTAACAGATACGCAGTATTTT. It codes for CASRAGTGVTDTQYF.

V is TRBV30 and J is TRBJ2-3; D ambiguous. Between the trimmed V and J ends, which lost 2 bases and 2 bases, there was a span of 2 bases. There are 11 residues in the CDR3. Germline V gives CDR1 GTSNPN, CDR2 SVGIG (reference sequence). The CDR3 DNA is TGTGCCTGGAGTTACACAGATACGCAGTATTTT. Translation: CAWSYTDTQYF.